This T cell receptor beta chain was sequenced for a study of cytomegalovirus exposure and HLA in healthy donors. The PCR had 60 Vbeta and 13 Jbeta primers. Method: immunoSEQ multiplex PCR; TCRdb's copy keeps in-frame clones and lacks some. The table records some 170,000 clones, around 83% of them present only once. This CDR3 is 15 amino acids long. From germline, CDR1 is LNHDA and CDR2 SQIVND (reference sequence). V was pared by 6 bases and J by 8 bases, with 7 bases of the junction left unmatched. The genes are TRBV19 and TRBJ2-1; 13 bases match TRBD2. This receptor was obtained from a man between 45 and 60 years old in good health and CMV-seropositive. The sample consisted of PBMCs. CDR3 coding DNA: TGTGCCAGTAGCAAAACTAGCGGGGGGGCATATGAGCAGTTCTTC. As protein: CASSKTSGGAYEQFF.